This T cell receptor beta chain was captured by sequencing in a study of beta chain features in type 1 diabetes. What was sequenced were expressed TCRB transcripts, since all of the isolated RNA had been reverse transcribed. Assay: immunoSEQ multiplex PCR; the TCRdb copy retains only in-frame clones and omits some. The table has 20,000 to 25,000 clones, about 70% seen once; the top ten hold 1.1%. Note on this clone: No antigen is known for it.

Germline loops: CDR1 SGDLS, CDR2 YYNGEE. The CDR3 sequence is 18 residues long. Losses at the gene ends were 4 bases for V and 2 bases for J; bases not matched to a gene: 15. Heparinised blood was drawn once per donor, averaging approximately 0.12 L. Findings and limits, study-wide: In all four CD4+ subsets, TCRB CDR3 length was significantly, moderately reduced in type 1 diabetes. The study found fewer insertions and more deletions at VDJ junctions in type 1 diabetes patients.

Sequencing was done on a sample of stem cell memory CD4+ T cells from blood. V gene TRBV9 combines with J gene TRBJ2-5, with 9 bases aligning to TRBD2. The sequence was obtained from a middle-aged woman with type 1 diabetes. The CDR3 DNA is TGTGCCAGCAGCCCTCAACCGCTAGCGGGGCGCCTTCAAGAGACCCAGTACTTC. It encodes CASSPQPLAGRLQETQYF.